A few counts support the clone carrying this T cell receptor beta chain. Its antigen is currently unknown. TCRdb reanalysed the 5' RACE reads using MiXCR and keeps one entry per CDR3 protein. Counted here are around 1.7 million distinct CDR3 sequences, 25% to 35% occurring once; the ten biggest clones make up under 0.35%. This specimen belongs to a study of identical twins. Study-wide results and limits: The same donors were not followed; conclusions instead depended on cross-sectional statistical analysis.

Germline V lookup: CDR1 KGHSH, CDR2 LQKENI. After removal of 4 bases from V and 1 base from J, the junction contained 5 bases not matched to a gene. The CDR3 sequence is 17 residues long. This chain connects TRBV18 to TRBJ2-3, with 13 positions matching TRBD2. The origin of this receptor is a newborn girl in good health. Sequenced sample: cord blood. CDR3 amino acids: CASSQGTSGTGTDTQYF. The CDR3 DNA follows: TGTGCCAGCTCACAAGGGACTAGCGGGACTGGCACAGATACGCAGTATTTT.